This TCR beta chain derives from a study of cytomegalovirus exposure and HLA in healthy donors. Study background: Genotyping of more than 300 donors showed that roughly 83% belonged to the Caucasian-associated ancestry cluster. Whole-study results and caveats: An Asian-associated ancestry cluster reportedly showed fewer N-insertions than the approximately 650-donor mean in a later analysis. Serostatus for CMV was the only available immune exposure information.

The PCR employed 60 Vbeta primers together with 13 Jbeta primers. Assay used: immunoSEQ multiplex PCR; TCRdb lists only in-frame clones, some missing. The sample consists of about 130,000 clones, 60% to 80% of them appearing once. This clone showed up just once. Its antigen is unknown. Trimming removed 6 bases from V and 6 bases from J, with 14 bases in between. CDR3 size: 14 residues. Germline V gene lookup returns CDR1 PRHDT and CDR2 FYEKMQ (reference sequence). It was healthy bone marrow donors who served as donors. The specimen sequenced was PBMCs. This clonotype was obtained from a man aged 25 to 45 in good health and CMV-seronegative. The chain employs TRBV13 and TRBJ2-2; D perhaps matches TRBD1 (6 bases). The CDR3 nucleotides read TGTGCCAGCAGGGGTCAGGGGTACCCCGGGGAGCTGTTTTTT. Translating it yields CASRGQGYPGELFF.